Below are 31 T cell receptor beta chains sequenced from a single sample in a study of technical replicates of blood from a few donors. The protocol was immunoSEQ multiplex PCR, while the TCRdb copy is restricted to in-frame clones and leaves out a portion. The table shows just under 100,000 clones, with 95% occurring only once. Material for sequencing was T cells isolated from PBMCs. These receptors all come from a human donor in good health.

This chain joins TRBV7-9 and TRBJ2-7, with 8 bases that match TRBD1. Germline CDR1 is SEHNR and CDR2 is FQNEAQ (reference sequence). With 1 base clipped from V and 1 base from J, the junction kept 9 bases outside the gene matches. The CDR3 is 17 residues long. The DNA of the CDR3 is TGTGCCAGCAGCTTAGGCCTCCGGGACAGGAATTCCTACGAGCAGTACTTC. Translated, it gives CASSLGLRDRNSYEQYF.

CDR3 in amino acids: CASSSGQAEKLFF. DNA for the CDR3: TGTGCCAGCAGTTCCGGACAGGCTGAAAAACTGTTTTTT. The chain carries TRBV28 and TRBJ1-4; TRBD1 matches at 7 bases. The CDR3 contains 13 residues. With 4 bases clipped from V and 7 bases from J, the junction kept 3 bases outside the gene matches. From germline, CDR1 is MDHEN and CDR2 SYDVKM.

This clone was found a few times. The chain recombines TRBV25-1 with TRBJ1-4, with no clear D. From germline, CDR1 is MGHDK and CDR2 SYGVNS. This CDR3 is 13 amino acids long. The V end was cut by 1 base, the J end by 13 bases, with 13 bases between. The CDR3 loop reads CASSESSTARLFF. As DNA, the CDR3 is TGTGCCAGCAGTGAATCTTCCACAGCTCGACTGTTTTTT.

The V and J genes are TRBV5-1 and TRBJ2-5; 7 bases agree with TRBD2. Per the germline V gene, CDR1 is SGHRS and CDR2 is YFSETQ. The CDR3 length is 17 residues. The V segment lost 0 bases and the J segment 2 bases; nucleotides outside the gene matches: 10. CDR3 region: CASSLAIRAGSQETQYF. CDR3 DNA sequence: TGCGCCAGCAGCTTGGCCATTCGAGCGGGGTCTCAAGAGACCCAGTACTTC.

The chain recombines TRBV6-1 with TRBJ2-7; 11 bases agree with TRBD2. The CDR3 contains 14 residues. Germline CDR1 and CDR2: MNHNS and SASEGT. Losses at the gene ends were 6 bases for V and 2 bases for J; bases not matched to a gene: 3. The DNA of the CDR3 is TGTGCCAGCAGGTCGGGACTAGCGGCCTACGAGCAGTACTTC. Translated: CASRSGLAAYEQYF.

The gene calls are TRBV11-2 and TRBJ2-3; 8 positions match TRBD2. Germline V gene data show CDR1 as SGHAT and CDR2 as FQNNGV. The CDR3 sequence is 15 residues long. V gave up 5 bases and J gave up 4 bases; unmatched junction bases: 8. The CDR3 protein is CASSPTTSAADTQYF. CDR3 nucleotides: TGTGCCAGCAGCCCGACGACTAGCGCTGCAGATACGCAGTATTTT. The full variable domain, its missing parts supplied by reference TRBV11-2 and TRBJ2-3, is EAGVAQSPRYKIIEKRQSVAFWCNPISGHATLYWYQQILGQGPKLLIQFQNNGVVDDSQLPKDRFSAERLKGVDSTLKIQPAKLEDSAVYLCASSPTTSAADTQYFGPGTRLTVL.

The chain couples TRBV19 to TRBJ1-4; a weak D match, TRBD1 (6 bases). V was cut by 11 bases and J by 8 bases, with 18 bases left in between. This CDR3 comprises 13 residues. Germline loops: CDR1 LNHDA, CDR2 SQIVND (reference sequence). CDR3 sequence: CAAQAGDGEKLFF. The CDR3 DNA is TGTGCCGCACAAGCAGGGGACGGGGAAAAACTGTTTTTT.

The chain employs TRBV27 and TRBJ2-1; TRBD1 might be the D (5 bases). V was cut by 2 bases and J by 7 bases, with 12 bases left in between. CDR1 and CDR2 (germline): MNHEY, SMNVEV (reference sequence). The CDR3 has 14 amino acids. The DNA of the CDR3 is TGTGCCAGCAGTTTACAGGGTTTGGGGAATGAGCAGTTCTTC. This gives the protein CASSLQGLGNEQFF.

The gene calls are TRBV5-6 and TRBJ1-5; 7 bases agree with TRBD1. This CDR3 spans 15 amino acids. From germline, CDR1 is SGHDT and CDR2 YYEEEE. V was pared by 2 bases and J by 3 bases, with 5 bases of the junction left unmatched. The CDR3 coding sequence is TGTGCCAGCAGCTTTAAAACAGGGGCCAATCAGCCCCAGCATTTT. Protein product: CASSFKTGANQPQHF.

This clone was seen a single time. Written as DNA, the CDR3 is TGTGCCAGCAGCTTAATTGGGACAGAGAACACTGAAGCTTTCTTT. The encoded protein is CASSLIGTENTEAFF. J is TRBJ1-1 and V is TRBV5-4, with 7 bases aligning to TRBD1. V lost 2 bases to trimming and J lost 1 base; unmatched junction nucleotides: 5. Germline lookup yields CDR1 SGHNT and CDR2 YYREEE (reference sequence). CDR3 length equals 15 residues.

The chain employs TRBV19 and TRBJ1-2, with D tentatively TRBD1 (5 bases). The CDR3 loop spans 12 amino acids. Germline CDR1 is LNHDA and CDR2 is SQIVND (reference sequence). Deletions cut 6 bases from V and 7 bases from J, with 12 bases between. The CDR3 reads CASSRVQGGYTF. DNA for the CDR3: TGTGCCAGTAGCAGGGTACAAGGTGGCTACACCTTC.

CDR3 sequence reads: CASSPGVSGTDTQYF. Written as DNA, the CDR3 is TGTGCCAGCAGCCCAGGTGTTAGCGGTACAGATACGCAGTATTTT. The chain links TRBV7-7 to TRBJ2-3, with D perhaps matching TRBD2 (6 bases). Trimming removed 5 bases from V and 3 bases from J, with 15 bases in between. In germline, CDR1 is SSHAT, CDR2 FNYEAQ (reference sequence). The CDR3 consists of 15 residues. The whole variable domain, filled in from reference TRBV7-7 and TRBJ2-3, reads GAGVSQSPRYKVTKRGQDVTLRCDPISSHATLYWYQQALGQGPEFLTYFNYEAQPDKSGLPSDRFSAERPEGSISTLTIQRTEQRDSAMYRCASSPGVSGTDTQYFGPGTRLTVL.

As regards this clone: A junction end diverges from the germline sequence, so it may reflect a read error. The chain links TRBV18 to TRBJ2-7; 10 nucleotides match TRBD1. CDR1 and CDR2 from the germline V gene are KGHSH and LQKENI. CDR3 length: 16 amino acids. In DNA form, the CDR3 reads TGTGCCAGCTCAACACCATACGGGACAGGGGTCTACGAGCAGTACTTC. This encodes CASSTPYGTGVYEQYF.

This chain connects TRBV5-1 to TRBJ1-6; D may be TRBD1 (5 bases). V dropped 6 bases and J dropped 10 bases, with 11 bases sitting between them. Germline CDR1 reads SGHRS; CDR2 reads YFSETQ. This CDR3 is 12 amino acids long. The CDR3 region has the DNA TGCGCCAGCACCGCGGGGGGATCACCCCTCCACTTT. It yields the protein CASTAGGSPLHF.

This sequence joins TRBV27 and TRBJ2-7; D is possibly TRBD1 (6 bases). CDR1 is MNHEY, CDR2 SMNVEV, per germline (reference sequence). The ends were cut back, 3 bases at V and 1 base at J, with 13 bases in the middle. There are 15 residues in the CDR3. CDR3 protein: CASSFLQGLSYEQYF. CDR3 DNA sequence: TGTGCCAGCAGTTTCCTACAGGGTTTGTCCTACGAGCAGTACTTC.

This clone was detected once. V is TRBV28 and J is TRBJ1-6; 7 bases agree with TRBD1. CDR3 length: 15 amino acids. V was pared by 7 bases and J by 9 bases, with 12 bases of the junction left unmatched. The germline V gene has CDR1 MDHEN and CDR2 SYDVKM. In nucleotides, the CDR3 is TGTGCCAGCAAACCCACCGACAGGGTTGGTTCACCCCTCCACTTT. It specifies CASKPTDRVGSPLHF.

In this sample, this clone turned up once. The chain is built from TRBV4-1 and TRBJ2-1; TRBD2 matches at 13 bases. The CDR3 is 22 amino acids. V shed 4 bases and J 0 bases; nucleotides not matched to a gene: 18. CDR1 and CDR2 from the germline V gene are MGHRA and YSYEKL. The CDR3 DNA is TGCGCCAGCAGCCGCGGAAAGGGTATGACTAGCGGGGGGCCAAACTCCTACAATGAGCAGTTCTTC. This sequence encodes CASSRGKGMTSGGPNSYNEQFF.

This sequence joins TRBV7-9 and TRBJ2-1; 11 bases match TRBD2. V lost 6 bases, J lost 5 bases, and 6 bases stayed unmatched. The CDR3 sequence is 15 residues long. Germline loops: CDR1 SEHNR, CDR2 FQNEAQ (reference sequence). The CDR3 spells CASRRGLAANNEQFF. CDR3 coding DNA: TGTGCCAGCAGGAGGGGACTAGCGGCCAACAATGAGCAGTTCTTC.

The genes are TRBV6-1 and TRBJ2-5; TRBD2 agrees at 13 bases. The germline gives CDR1 MNHNS, CDR2 SASEGT. V dropped 2 bases and J dropped 5; count of bases not matched to a gene: 17. The CDR3 covers 20 residues. This CDR3 reads CASSEFRVFFTSGREETQYF. The DNA of the CDR3 is TGTGCCAGCAGTGAATTCAGGGTTTTCTTTACTAGCGGGAGGGAGGAGACCCAGTACTTC.

This chain connects TRBV5-1 to TRBJ2-7; 7 nucleotides match TRBD1. The CDR3 is made up of 13 amino acids. Unmatched junction bases numbered 8, after V lost 7 bases and J lost 4 bases. Germline lookup yields CDR1 SGHRS and CDR2 YFSETQ. The CDR3 DNA follows: TGCGCCAGCCATGACAGGGTAACGTACGAGCAGTACTTC. This encodes CASHDRVTYEQYF.

V and J are TRBV27 and TRBJ1-5, with D possibly matching TRBD1 (5 bases). The CDR3 spans 16 residues. Trimming shortened V by 8 bases and J by 1 base, and 18 bases separated the two germline ends. CDR1 is MNHEY and CDR2 is SMNVEV in the germline V gene (reference sequence). CDR3 sequence reads: CASGSGTGVSNQPQHF. In nucleotides, the CDR3 is TGTGCCAGCGGCAGTGGGACGGGGGTGAGCAATCAGCCCCAGCATTTT.

V gene TRBV6-1 combines with J gene TRBJ1-1; D uncertain. The CDR3 runs to 13 residues. Deletions cut 4 bases from V and 1 base from J, with 7 bases between. Germline V gene sequence: CDR1 MNHNS, CDR2 SASEGT. In nucleotides, the CDR3 is TGTGCCAGCAGTGGACAATGGAACACTGAAGCTTTCTTT. Protein product: CASSGQWNTEAFF.

This rearrangement joins TRBV11-2 to TRBJ2-7, with 10 bases that match TRBD1. The J segment lost 5 bases and the V segment lost 5 bases, leaving 9 bases of the junction unmatched. Per the germline V gene, CDR1 is SGHAT and CDR2 is FQNNGV. The CDR3 totals 15 residues. The CDR3 nucleotides read TGTGCCAGCAGCCGTACCCGGGACAGGGGAAACGAGCAGTACTTC. Translation: CASSRTRDRGNEQYF.

The chain combines TRBV7-9 with TRBJ2-7; TRBD1 agrees at 7 bases. Per the germline V gene, CDR1 is SEHNR and CDR2 is FQNEAQ (reference sequence). Losses at the gene ends were 5 bases for V and 7 bases for J; bases not matched to a gene: 14. This CDR3 contains 15 residues. Written as DNA, the CDR3 is TGTGCCAGCAGCATAACCCGGGACAGCCTTCGGGAGCAGTACTTC. It yields the protein CASSITRDSLREQYF.

The chain carries TRBV10-3 and TRBJ2-1; 8 bases agree with TRBD2. The CDR3 runs to 14 residues. Germline CDR1 ENHRY, CDR2 SYGVKD. V dropped 8 bases and J dropped 5; count of bases not matched to a gene: 8. The CDR3 DNA reads as TGTGCCATCGGGCCGGCGGGGGGAGACAATGAGCAGTTCTTC. Translated: CAIGPAGGDNEQFF.

The J gene is TRBJ1-2, the V gene TRBV11-2; D uncertain. This CDR3 has 13 amino acids. V lost 7 bases and J lost 2, with 11 bases in between. Germline assignment: CDR1 SGHAT and CDR2 FQNNGV. In DNA form, the CDR3 reads TGTGCCAGCACCGAGGCCCAAAACTATGGCTACACCTTC. Its protein is CASTEAQNYGYTF.

The V call is TRBV27, the J call TRBJ1-5, with 9 nucleotides matching TRBD1. Germline V CDR1 and CDR2: MNHEY, SMNVEV (reference sequence). The CDR3 spans 14 residues. Trimming cost V 8 bases and J 4 bases; bases outside gene matches: 6. The DNA for the CDR3 is TGTGCCAGCCGGGACGGGACAGGGAATCAGCCCCAGCATTTT. It codes for CASRDGTGNQPQHF.

The chain links TRBV27 to TRBJ1-1; weak D call: TRBD1 (6 bases). Between the trimmed V and J ends, which lost 1 base and 10 bases, there was a span of 19 bases. CDR3 length: 15 residues. Germline V gene sequence: CDR1 MNHEY, CDR2 SMNVEV (reference sequence). In DNA, the CDR3 is TGTGCCAGCAGTTTATTCCCGGGCCAGGGGCTTTCAGCTTTCTTT. Residues: CASSLFPGQGLSAFF.

The gene calls are TRBV11-2 and TRBJ2-3, with unresolved D. V was clipped by 4 bases and J by 2 bases, with 10 bases between them. The CDR3 sequence is 14 residues long. Germline values: CDR1 SGHAT, CDR2 FQNNGV. CDR3 loop: CASSSRLYTDTQYF. CDR3 coding DNA: TGTGCCAGCAGCTCCAGACTCTACACAGATACGCAGTATTTT. Full variable domain (remainder filled in from reference TRBV11-2 and TRBJ2-3): EAGVAQSPRYKIIEKRQSVAFWCNPISGHATLYWYQQILGQGPKLLIQFQNNGVVDDSQLPKDRFSAERLKGVDSTLKIQPAKLEDSAVYLCASSSRLYTDTQYFGPGTRLTVL.

This chain uses TRBV28 with TRBJ2-7; tentatively, D is TRBD1 (6 bases). The CDR3 spans 14 residues. The germline V and J ends were trimmed by 7 bases and 2 bases, with 15 bases remaining between them. Germline V gene data show CDR1 as MDHEN and CDR2 as SYDVKM. The CDR3 DNA reads TGTGCCAGCAACTTACTTAACAGGGCCTACGAGCAGTACTTC. Protein product: CASNLLNRAYEQYF.

V gene TRBV2 combines with J gene TRBJ2-7; D not resolved. Trimming left V 1 base short and J 3 bases short, with 10 bases between. CDR3 length: 14 amino acids. Germline lookup yields CDR1 SNHLY and CDR2 FYNNEI. Here the CDR3 reads CASSEGALNYEQYF. DNA for the CDR3: TGTGCCAGCAGTGAAGGGGCGCTGAACTACGAGCAGTACTTC.